The TCR beta chain under discussion was sequenced for a study of glioma-infiltrating T cells after dendritic cell vaccination. Study at large: Dendritic cells derived from monocytes and pulsed with autologous tumor lysate formed the vaccine.

Study outcomes and limitations: Survival was not directly related to TCR clonality in these patients.

The CDR3 extends over 19 amino acids. CDR1 and CDR2 from the germline V gene are SGHNT and YENEEA. J was trimmed by 5 bases and V by 6 bases; bases with no gene match: 23. As regards this clone: Antigen unknown.

Input was around 2 ug genomic DNA, or all available if less. The PCR used 60 V beta and 13 J beta primers. Assay used: immunoSEQ multiplex PCR; TCRdb lists only in-frame clones, some missing. The sample comprises around 60,000 clones, more than 70% of which are singletons, and about 9% rests with the top ten. Sample time point: after dendritic cell vaccination, including at tumor progression/relapse. The input for sequencing was blood, taken after dendritic cell vaccination. This receptor was taken from a human donor with glioblastoma. The chain is built from TRBV11-3 and TRBJ2-3, with 7 positions matching TRBD2. DNA for the CDR3: TGTGCCAGCAGTCGAGTGAATCCGGGACTACCACTCTCAGGAGATACGCAGTATTTT. It specifies CASSRVNPGLPLSGDTQYF. The full variable domain, with the rest looked up from reference TRBV11-3 and TRBJ2-3, is EAGVVQSPRYKIIEKKQPVAFWCNPISGHNTLYWYLQNLGQGPELLIRYENEEAVDDSQLPKDRFSAERLKGVDSTLKIQPAELGDSAVYLCASSRVNPGLPLSGDTQYFGPGTRLTVL.